These 7 T cell receptor delta chains share one sample of origin, sequenced in a study of γδ T cells in repeated Plasmodium falciparum infection. Bulk repertoires came from Vgamma9/Vdelta2+ or Vdelta2-negative gammadelta T cells flow-sorted from PBMC. TCRdb re-called the multiplex PCR reads with CATT. The sample has roughly 48,000 delta-chain clones, about 1.5% seen once. Sequenced sample: gamma-delta T cells from blood. The receptors here all came from a pool of human donors (malaria-infected and uninfected, not separated).

This clone appeared many times. TCRdb's listed protein matches a much larger clone and diverges from this DNA's translation at residue 15, likely through a read error; the protein shown comes from the DNA. This chain uses TRDV2 with TRDJ1, with D tentatively TRDD2 (6 bases). CDR3 length equals 20 residues. Germline V CDR1 and CDR2: GEAIGNYY, EKD. Between the trimmed V and J ends, which lost 7 bases and 3 bases, there was a span of 35 bases. CDR3 in amino acids: CACKLYTPSRGLIYADKLIF. The DNA of the CDR3 is TGTGCCTGCAAGCTCTACACTCCTTCCCGGGGACTTATTTACGCCGATAAACTCATCTTT.

This clone turned up a few times. This DNA's translation and the protein TCRdb lists, from a much larger clone, do not match at residue 15, likely due to a read error; the protein shown is translated from the DNA. The V call is TRDV1, the J call TRDJ1; possible D gene TRDD3, 6 bases. The CDR3 is 20 residues long. Germline assignment: CDR1 TSWWSYY and CDR2 QGS. The V end was cut by 2 bases, the J end by 3 bases, with 28 bases between. CDR3 amino acids: CALGEIKGYHRGPYADKLIF. CDR3 nucleotides: TGTGCTCTTGGGGAAATTAAAGGATACCACAGGGGACCCTACGCCGATAAACTCATCTTT.

Only a few counts were recorded for this clone. The protein recorded in TCRdb matches a much larger clone and deviates from this DNA's translation at residue 14, suggesting a read error; the protein here is obtained by translating the DNA. The chain has TRDV1 and TRDJ1; 11 bases align to TRDD3. This CDR3 has 16 residues. Germline V gene lookup returns CDR1 TSWWSYY and CDR2 QGS. The CDR3: CALERLLGDTGDKPIF. CDR3 bases: TGTGCTCTTGAGAGGCTGCTGGGGGATACTGGCGATAAACCCATCTTT.

As regards this clone: Translating this DNA gives a protein that differs at residue 6 from the TCRdb one, which belongs to a much larger clone; a read error is likely, and the protein shown is this translation. The chain combines TRDV1 with TRDJ1, with a tentative D call TRDD3 (5 bases). As TCRdb names no J gene, one was assigned here on the basis of a DNA match to germline. Germline V CDR1 and CDR2: TSWWSYY, QGS. The CDR3 spans 17 residues. Trimming took off 1 base at V and 7 bases at J, with 22 bases between the two ends. CDR3 coding DNA: TGTGCTCTTGGGGAACCCAGGCCCGGCGGGGGCCACTTTAAACTCATCTTT. This codes for CALGEPRPGGGHFKLIF.

This clone occurred a few times. A far larger clone is one nucleotide away, so this likely arose from a read error. The V gene was identified as TRDV1, while no J gene was called; the DNA was not compared with TRDD3, the D call given in the table. In germline, CDR1 is TSWWSYY, CDR2 QGS. CDR3 length: 18 amino acids. The CDR3 protein is CALGDPTGGLSYTDKLIF. The CDR3 nucleotides are TGTGCTCTTGGGGATCCTACTGGGGGACTTTCGTACACCGATAAGCTCATCTTT.

Many counts were recorded for this clone. The gene calls are TRDV2 and TRDJ1; TRDD3 matches at 10 bases. The V gene's germline CDR1 is GEAIGNYY and CDR2 EKD. J lost 0 bases, V lost 0 bases, and 9 bases had no gene match. CDR3 length equals 18 residues. The CDR3 DNA follows: TGTGCCTGTGACACCGTCGGAATGGGGGATACCCACACCGATAAACTCATCTTT. Residues: CACDTVGMGDTHTDKLIF.

Only a few counts were recorded for this clone. TCRdb lists the protein of a much larger clone for this DNA, which differs at residue 13, so this is likely a read error; the protein given here is translated from the DNA itself. The chain joins TRDV1 to TRDJ1, with TRDD3 matching 7 bases. TCRdb leaves out the J gene; it was filled in here by matching the DNA to germline. Germline CDR1 reads TSWWSYY; CDR2 reads QGS. The CDR3 sequence is 16 residues long. DNA of the CDR3: TGTGCTCTTGGCCCCCTGGGGGTTGAGCACACCGATAGACTCATCTTT. This sequence encodes CALGPLGVEHTDRLIF.